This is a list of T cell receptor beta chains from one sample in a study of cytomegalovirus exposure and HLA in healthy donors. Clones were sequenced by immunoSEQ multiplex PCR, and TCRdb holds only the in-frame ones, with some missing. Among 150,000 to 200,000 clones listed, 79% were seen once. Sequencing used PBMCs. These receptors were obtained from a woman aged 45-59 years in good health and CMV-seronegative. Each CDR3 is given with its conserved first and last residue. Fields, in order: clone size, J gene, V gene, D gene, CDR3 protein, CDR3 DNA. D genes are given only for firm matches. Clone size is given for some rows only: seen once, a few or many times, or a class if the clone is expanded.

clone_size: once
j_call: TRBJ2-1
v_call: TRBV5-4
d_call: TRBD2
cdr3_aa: CASSPTSVYNEQFF
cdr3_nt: TGTGCCAGCAGCCCGACTAGCGTCTACAATGAGCAGTTCTTC

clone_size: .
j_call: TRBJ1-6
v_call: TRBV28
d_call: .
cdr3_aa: CASSRESSYNSPLHF
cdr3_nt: TGTGCCAGCAGCCGGGAGAGCTCCTATAATTCACCCCTCCACTTT

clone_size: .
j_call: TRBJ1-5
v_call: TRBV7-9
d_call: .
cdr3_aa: CASSPDRSNQPQHF
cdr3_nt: TGTGCCAGCAGCCCCGACAGGAGCAATCAGCCCCAGCATTTT

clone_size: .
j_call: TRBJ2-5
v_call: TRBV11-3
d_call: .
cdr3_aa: CASSPGHQGIQETQYF
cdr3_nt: TGTGCCAGCAGCCCCGGGCATCAGGGGATACAAGAGACCCAGTACTTC

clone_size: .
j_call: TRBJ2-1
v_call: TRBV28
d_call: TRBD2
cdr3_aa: CASSLGGSSRNEQFF
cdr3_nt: TGTGCCAGCAGTTTGGGCGGGAGCTCTAGGAATGAGCAGTTCTTC

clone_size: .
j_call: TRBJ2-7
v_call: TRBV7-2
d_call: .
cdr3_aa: CASNDPGYEQYF
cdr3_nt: TGTGCCAGCAACGATCCGGGTTACGAGCAGTACTTC

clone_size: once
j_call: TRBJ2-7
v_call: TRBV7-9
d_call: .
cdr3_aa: CASSVGGGGYEQYF
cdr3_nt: TGTGCCAGCAGCGTGGGGGGGGGCGGCTACGAGCAGTACTTC

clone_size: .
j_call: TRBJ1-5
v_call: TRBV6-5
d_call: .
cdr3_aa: CATWPASGGNQPQHF
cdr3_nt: TGTGCCACTTGGCCCGCCTCGGGGGGCAATCAGCCCCAGCATTTT

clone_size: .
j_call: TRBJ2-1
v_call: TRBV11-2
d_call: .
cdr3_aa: CASSWRIPMGFRGMNEQFF
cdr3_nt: TGTGCCAGCAGCTGGAGAATACCTATGGGATTCAGGGGAATGAATGAGCAGTTCTTC

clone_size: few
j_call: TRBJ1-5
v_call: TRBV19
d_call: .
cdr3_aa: CASMNGGRTQPQHF
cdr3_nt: TGTGCCAGTATGAACGGGGGAAGGACTCAGCCCCAGCATTTT

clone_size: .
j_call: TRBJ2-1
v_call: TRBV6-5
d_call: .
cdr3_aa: CASSESRKEFF
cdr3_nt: TGTGCCAGCAGTGAAAGCAGGAAGGAGTTCTTC

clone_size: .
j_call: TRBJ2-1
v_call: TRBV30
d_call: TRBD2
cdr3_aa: CAWSRGERDEQFF
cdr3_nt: TGTGCCTGGAGTCGGGGGGAAAGAGATGAGCAGTTCTTC

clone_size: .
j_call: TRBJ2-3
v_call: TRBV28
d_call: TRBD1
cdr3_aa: CASSSRGRRDTQYF
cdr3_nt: TGTGCCAGCAGTTCCAGGGGGCGGAGAGATACGCAGTATTTT

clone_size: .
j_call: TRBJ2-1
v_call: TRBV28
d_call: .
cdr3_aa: CASSWYGSSYNEQFF
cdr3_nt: TGTGCCAGCAGTTGGTACGGGAGCTCCTACAATGAGCAGTTCTTC

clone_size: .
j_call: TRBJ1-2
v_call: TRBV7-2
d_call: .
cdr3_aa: CASSPRQSANYGYTF
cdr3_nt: TGTGCCAGCAGCCCTAGACAGTCAGCTAACTATGGCTACACCTTC

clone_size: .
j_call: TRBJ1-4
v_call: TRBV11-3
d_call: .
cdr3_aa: CASSLGPEEKLFF
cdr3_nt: TGTGCCAGCAGCTTAGGCCCGGAGGAAAAACTGTTTTTT

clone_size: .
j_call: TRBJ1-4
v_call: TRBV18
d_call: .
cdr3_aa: CASSPGQGNEKLFF
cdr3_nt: TGTGCCAGCTCTCCGGGTCAGGGGAATGAAAAACTGTTTTTT

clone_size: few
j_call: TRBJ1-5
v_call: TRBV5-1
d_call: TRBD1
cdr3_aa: CASSLGQGDQPQHF
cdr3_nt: TGCGCCAGCAGCTTGGGGCAGGGGGATCAGCCCCAGCATTTT

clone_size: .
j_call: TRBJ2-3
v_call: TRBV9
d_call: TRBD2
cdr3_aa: CASSERLAGDPDTQYF
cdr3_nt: TGTGCCAGCAGTGAACGACTAGCGGGAGACCCAGATACGCAGTATTTT